These 12 T cell receptor beta chains originate from one sample sequenced in a study of human T cells and chemical hapten exposure. TCRdb redid the calling of the RACE reads with MiXCR, one entry per CDR3 protein. The table records 110,000 to 150,000 distinct CDR3 sequences, about 11% of them present only once. The time point was: patch test 2, 6 weeks after DPC sensitization. The sample's treatment: therapeutic diphenylcyclopropenone sensitization with weekly scalp DPC. Sequencing was performed on whole blood, taken in connection with sensitization to the hapten diphenylcyclopropenone (DPC). The receptor set was obtained from a woman in her fifties or sixties with alopecia areata. Some clones in this sample may be carry-over from other donors' samples.

In its sample, this clonotype was seen many times. CDR3 sequence: CASSRQQGAGYEQYF. The CDR3 bases are TGTGCCAGCAGCAGACAACAGGGGGCAGGCTACGAGCAGTACTTC. The chain links TRBV11-2 to TRBJ2-7, with TRBD1 identical over 9 bases. Germline V gives CDR1 SGHAT, CDR2 FQNNGV. The CDR3 length is 15 residues. J was trimmed by 3 bases and V by 5 bases; bases with no gene match: 8.

The chain is built from TRBV5-1 and TRBJ1-2, with D perhaps matching TRBD1 (5 bases). CDR1 is SGHRS and CDR2 is YFSETQ in the germline V gene. V was cut by 1 base and J by 4 bases, with 11 bases left in between. There are 14 residues in the CDR3. The CDR3 nucleotides read TGCGCCAGCAGCTTGAACAGGCTAGGCTATGGCTACACCTTC. Its protein product is CASSLNRLGYGYTF. Full variable domain (outside the CDR3, taken from reference TRBV5-1 and TRBJ1-2): KAGVTQTPRYLIKTRGQQVTLSCSPISGHRSVSWYQQTPGQGLQFLFEYFSETQRNKGNFPGRFSGRQFSNSRSEMNVSTLELGDSALYLCASSLNRLGYGYTFGSGTRLTVV.

This clonotype turned up a few times. V usage is TRBV5-1 and J usage is TRBJ2-7; TRBD1 matches 7 bases. With 2 bases clipped from V and 2 bases from J, the junction kept 7 bases outside the gene matches. CDR1 is SGHRS and CDR2 is YFSETQ in the germline V gene. CDR3 length: 15 residues. In nucleotides, the CDR3 is TGCGCCAGCAGCTTTGGGGACAGAAAAGCCTACGAGCAGTACTTC. This gives the protein CASSFGDRKAYEQYF.

The chain links TRBV14 to TRBJ2-7; 12 bases map to TRBD2. Unmatched junction bases numbered 6, after V lost 4 bases and J lost 2 bases. The CDR3 runs to 16 residues. CDR1 and CDR2 from the germline V gene are SGHDN and FVKESK. The CDR3 loop is CASSPPTSGSTYEQYF. The CDR3 coding sequence is TGTGCCAGCAGCCCACCGACTAGCGGGAGTACCTACGAGCAGTACTTC.

In this sample, this clonotype turned up a few times. The J gene is TRBJ2-7, the V gene TRBV5-1; D possibly corresponds to TRBD1 (6 bases). CDR3 length equals 15 residues. V gave up 1 base and J gave up 0 bases, with 11 bases separating them. Germline lookup yields CDR1 SGHRS and CDR2 YFSETQ. CDR3 region: CASSLLGASSYEQYF. In nucleotides, the CDR3 is TGCGCCAGCAGCTTGCTGGGGGCGAGCTCCTACGAGCAGTACTTC.

The J gene is TRBJ2-6, the V gene TRBV27, with 7 bases identical to TRBD1. There are 19 residues in the CDR3. V shed 5 bases, J shed 4 bases, and the junction held 17 bases outside the gene matches. CDR1 MNHEY and CDR2 SMNVEV come from the germline V gene (reference sequence). The CDR3, as DNA: TGTGCCAGCAGTATTACCCGGGACAGCATAGTAGCCGGGGCCAACGTCCTGACTTTC. Protein: CASSITRDSIVAGANVLTF. Full variable domain (outside the CDR3, taken from reference TRBV27 and TRBJ2-6): EAQVTQNPRYLITVTGKKLTVTCSQNMNHEYMSWYRQDPGLGLRQIYYSMNVEVTDKGDVPEGYKVSRKEKRNFPLILESPSPNQTSLYFCASSITRDSIVAGANVLTFGAGSRLTVL.

The table lists this clonotype with a few counts. The chain is built from TRBV29-1 and TRBJ2-6; D remains unclear. CDR3 size: 13 residues. Trimming took off 3 bases at V and 3 bases at J, with 6 bases between the two ends. Looked up from germline, CDR1 is SQVTM and CDR2 is ANQGSEA. CDR3: CSVDWDGANVLTF. The DNA of the CDR3 is TGCAGCGTTGATTGGGATGGGGCCAACGTCCTGACTTTC. The variable domain in full, completed from reference TRBV29-1 and TRBJ2-6, reads SAVISQKPSRDICQRGTSLTIQCQVDSQVTMMFWYRQQPGQSLTLIATANQGSEATYESGFVIDKFPISRPNLTFSTLTVSNMSPEDSSIYLCSVDWDGANVLTFGAGSRLTVL.

CDR3 bases: TGCGCCAGCAGTGGGGGTAGCGGGGGACGTTTCTACAATGAGCAGTTCTTC. This gives the protein CASSGGSGGRFYNEQFF. This chain connects TRBV10-2 to TRBJ2-1, with 9 positions matching TRBD2. This CDR3 is 17 amino acids long. The germline gives CDR1 WSHSY, CDR2 SAAADI. J gave up 3 bases and V 4 bases, and 10 bases lay outside the gene matches.

This clonotype was picked up a small number of times. The genes are TRBV23-1 and TRBJ2-1; no firm D call. TRBV23-1 is classed as an ORF, of uncertain function. The CDR3 has 12 amino acids. V lost 4 bases, J lost 3 bases, and 4 bases lay in between. In DNA form, the CDR3 reads TGCGCCAGCAGTCTTTACTACAATGAGCAGTTCTTC. Translation: CASSLYYNEQFF.

There are a few counts of this clonotype. J is TRBJ2-7 and V is TRBV18, with D possibly TRBD1 on 6 matching bases. V shed 3 bases and J shed 2 bases, with 14 bases lying between them. Germline CDR1 is KGHSH and CDR2 is LQKENI. This CDR3 comprises 15 residues. CDR3 coding DNA: TGTGCCAGCTCACCCTTGGGTGGGGGCGCCTACGAGCAGTACTTC. Its protein product is CASSPLGGGAYEQYF.

This clonotype has just a few counts. V usage is TRBV28 and J usage is TRBJ2-1; D is unclear. CDR3 length equals 16 residues. V lost 5 bases and J 5 bases, leaving 19 bases between the germline ends. Per the germline V gene, CDR1 is MDHEN and CDR2 is SYDVKM. The CDR3 sequence is CASSPLQPPRDNEQFF. The CDR3 nucleotides read TGTGCCAGCAGTCCATTACAGCCTCCCCGGGACAATGAGCAGTTCTTC.

This clonotype has a single count. This rearrangement joins TRBV5-1 to TRBJ2-7, with 7 bases that match TRBD1. The CDR3 covers 14 residues. With V trimmed by 4 bases and J by 2 bases, 6 bases remained unmatched. Germline assignment: CDR1 SGHRS and CDR2 YFSETQ. The CDR3 sequence: CASSPRDSTYEQYF. The CDR3 DNA sequence: TGCGCCAGCAGCCCTAGGGACAGCACCTACGAGCAGTACTTC.